Listed below are T cell receptor beta chains from one sample, sequenced in a study of breast tumors, draining lymph nodes, adjacent tissues. TCRdb re-derived calls from the multiplex PCR reads in MiXCR, one entry per CDR3 protein. In the table there are approximately 230,000 distinct CDR3 sequences, 30% to 35% of which are singletons. Sequences were obtained from axillary lymph node tissue. The receptors derive from a female donor with breast cancer. Some clones in this sample may be carry-over from other donors' samples. Both conserved end residues are part of each CDR3. Fields, in order: CDR3 DNA, CDR3 protein, J gene, clone size, V gene, D gene. The D gene is left open where the match is weak. The listing skips clone size in some rows; elsewhere it reads once, few, many or a size class.

CDR3 DNA: TGTGCCAGCAGTCATGGGGGGGGGGGCCCTTTCAACACCGGGGAGCTGTTTTTT
CDR3 protein: CASSHGGGGPFNTGELFF
J gene: TRBJ2-2
clone size: few
V gene: TRBV9
D gene: NA

CDR3 DNA: TGTGCCACCAGTGCTAGAAAATCGGGGGAAGATACGCAGTATTTT
CDR3 protein: CATSARKSGEDTQYF
J gene: TRBJ2-3
clone size: NA
V gene: TRBV24-1
D gene: NA

CDR3 DNA: TGTGCCACCAGTGATCCAAAAGCTGGTTCCGCCACCATATATTTT
CDR3 protein: CATSDPKAGSATIYF
J gene: TRBJ1-3
clone size: many
V gene: TRBV24-1
D gene: NA

CDR3 DNA: TGCAGCGTTGAGAGGGGTCATGGACTAGCGGTTCTACCCGCAACGCAGTATTTT
CDR3 protein: CSVERGHGLAVLPATQYF
J gene: TRBJ2-3
clone size: many
V gene: TRBV29-1
D gene: TRBD2

CDR3 DNA: TGTGCCAGCAGCCCAGGGGGGTTCGCCCCCGAGTATTTT
CDR3 protein: CASSPGGFAPEYF
J gene: TRBJ2-3
clone size: many
V gene: TRBV6-6
D gene: NA

CDR3 DNA: TGTGCCAGCAGTTTAAGGGCGGCGCAGTATTTT
CDR3 protein: CASSLRAAQYF
J gene: TRBJ2-3
clone size: many
V gene: TRBV12-3/TRBV12-4
D gene: NA

CDR3 DNA: TGTGCCAGCAGCGTAGGGAGTTGGGACACTGAAAAACTGTTTTTT
CDR3 protein: CASSVGSWDTEKLFF
J gene: TRBJ1-4
clone size: NA
V gene: TRBV9
D gene: NA

CDR3 DNA: TGTGCCAGCAGTGCCAGACGGCCTCTCGGTGCGCAGTACTTC
CDR3 protein: CASSARRPLGAQYF
J gene: TRBJ2-7
clone size: once
V gene: TRBV2
D gene: NA

CDR3 DNA: TGCAGTGCTAGGGGGGACAGAGACTATGGCTACACCATATATTTT
CDR3 protein: CSARGDRDYGYTIYF
J gene: TRBJ1-3
clone size: NA
V gene: TRBV20-1
D gene: TRBD1

CDR3 DNA: TGTGCCAGCAGCGACCAGGGTAGTCAGCCCCAGCATTTT
CDR3 protein: CASSDQGSQPQHF
J gene: TRBJ1-5
clone size: many
V gene: TRBV7-2
D gene: NA

CDR3 DNA: TGTGCCACCAGTGATCTTTGGGGGGATCAGCCCCAGCATTTT
CDR3 protein: CATSDLWGDQPQHF
J gene: TRBJ1-5
clone size: many
V gene: TRBV24-1
D gene: NA

CDR3 DNA: TGTGCCACCAGCAGCCAAGCCGTGGGCAACTACGAGCAGTACTTC
CDR3 protein: CATSSQAVGNYEQYF
J gene: TRBJ2-7
clone size: NA
V gene: TRBV15
D gene: NA

CDR3 DNA: TGCAGTGCTTACCTCCGCAATGAGCAGTCCTTC
CDR3 protein: CSAYLRNEQSF
J gene: TRBJ2-1
clone size: NA
V gene: TRBV20-1
D gene: NA

CDR3 DNA: TGTGCCAGACGGGTGGGCGGAAGAGCGAACACCGGGGAGCTGTTTTTT
CDR3 protein: CARRVGGRANTGELFF
J gene: TRBJ2-2
clone size: few
V gene: TRBV6-6
D gene: NA

CDR3 DNA: TGCAGTGCTAGAGAGCCAAGGGTTACTGGAAACACCATATATTTT
CDR3 protein: CSAREPRVTGNTIYF
J gene: TRBJ1-3
clone size: many
V gene: TRBV20-1
D gene: NA

CDR3 DNA: TGCAGTGCTAGAGAGCGTAATGGAAATCAGCCCCAGTACTTC
CDR3 protein: CSARERNGNQPQYF
J gene: TRBJ2-5
clone size: NA
V gene: TRBV20-1
D gene: NA

CDR3 DNA: TGTGCCAGTAGTGCATATGGATTACCCTCGAGCAATGAGCAGTTCTTC
CDR3 protein: CASSAYGLPSSNEQFF
J gene: TRBJ2-1
clone size: NA
V gene: TRBV19
D gene: NA

CDR3 DNA: TGTGCCAGCAGCGTATCCCTTCTTGTAAGCGGCACAGATACGCAGTATTTT
CDR3 protein: CASSVSLLVSGTDTQYF
J gene: TRBJ2-3
clone size: many
V gene: TRBV9
D gene: NA

CDR3 DNA: TGTGCCAGCAGCCTGGGACAGGGGGAGGAAAAACTGTTTTTT
CDR3 protein: CASSLGQGEEKLFF
J gene: TRBJ1-4
clone size: many
V gene: TRBV11-1
D gene: TRBD1

CDR3 DNA: TGCAGTGCCAGGGGTCCTACCGCGGAGCAGTACTTC
CDR3 protein: CSARGPTAEQYF
J gene: TRBJ2-7
clone size: many
V gene: TRBV20-1
D gene: NA

CDR3 DNA: TGCGCCAGCAGCTTGGTCGCGGCCAAAAGCACAGATACGCAGTATTTT
CDR3 protein: CASSLVAAKSTDTQYF
J gene: TRBJ2-3
clone size: many
V gene: TRBV5-1
D gene: NA

CDR3 DNA: TGTGCCAGCAGCGCAACTCCCGGGAACATTCAGTACTTC
CDR3 protein: CASSATPGNIQYF
J gene: TRBJ2-4
clone size: NA
V gene: TRBV9
D gene: NA

CDR3 DNA: TGTGCCAGCAGCTTCGACAGGGGGTGGGAGACCCAGTACTTC
CDR3 protein: CASSFDRGWETQYF
J gene: TRBJ2-5
clone size: many
V gene: TRBV7-2
D gene: TRBD1

CDR3 DNA: TGTGCCAGCAGCTTATCGCCGAACGGGAGGGCCTACGAGCAGTACTTC
CDR3 protein: CASSLSPNGRAYEQYF
J gene: TRBJ2-7
clone size: many
V gene: TRBV11-2
D gene: TRBD2

CDR3 DNA: TGCGCCAGCAGCTTGGAAGGGCCGACGGAAAAGCAGTACTTC
CDR3 protein: CASSLEGPTEKQYF
J gene: TRBJ2-7
clone size: many
V gene: TRBV5-1
D gene: NA

CDR3 DNA: TGCGCCAGCAGCTTGGCCGTGGCTGGCTATGGCTACACCTTC
CDR3 protein: CASSLAVAGYGYTF
J gene: TRBJ1-2
clone size: many
V gene: TRBV7-3
D gene: NA

CDR3 DNA: TGTGCCAGCAGCCAGGGGTCCCGGACAGGTGGTTCACCCCTCCACTTT
CDR3 protein: CASSQGSRTGGSPLHF
J gene: TRBJ1-6
clone size: NA
V gene: TRBV11-2
D gene: TRBD1

CDR3 DNA: TGTGCCAGCAGCTTAGAACAGGCTTACACAGATACGCAGTATTTT
CDR3 protein: CASSLEQAYTDTQYF
J gene: TRBJ2-3
clone size: NA
V gene: TRBV7-2
D gene: NA

CDR3 DNA: TGTGCCATCAGCTTACTAGCGGCCCGGAACACCGGGGAGCTGTTTTTT
CDR3 protein: CAISLLAARNTGELFF
J gene: TRBJ2-2
clone size: many
V gene: TRBV10-3
D gene: TRBD2

CDR3 DNA: TGTGCCAGCAGCTTACTAGCGGGGGGGCAGGGAGATACGCAGTATTTT
CDR3 protein: CASSLLAGGQGDTQYF
J gene: TRBJ2-3
clone size: many
V gene: TRBV7-6
D gene: TRBD2

CDR3 DNA: TGTGCCAGCAGCTTCCCCGGGACAGGAGCTAACTATGGCTACACCTTC
CDR3 protein: CASSFPGTGANYGYTF
J gene: TRBJ1-2
clone size: many
V gene: TRBV11-2
D gene: TRBD1

CDR3 DNA: TGTGCCAGCTCAGACCTGGCGGATGGCTACACCTTC
CDR3 protein: CASSDLADGYTF
J gene: TRBJ1-2
clone size: many
V gene: TRBV9
D gene: NA

CDR3 DNA: TGTGCCAGCAAATCAGGGTACAATGAGCAGTTCTTC
CDR3 protein: CASKSGYNEQFF
J gene: TRBJ2-1
clone size: many
V gene: TRBV6-2/TRBV6-3
D gene: NA

CDR3 DNA: TGTGCCAGCAGGGGGAGCTTAGGCACTGAGCAGTTCTTC
CDR3 protein: CASRGSLGTEQFF
J gene: TRBJ2-1
clone size: many
V gene: TRBV6-5
D gene: NA

CDR3 DNA: TGCGCCAGCAGTGAGTCCGGGACTAGCGGCGAGCAGTACTTC
CDR3 protein: CASSESGTSGEQYF
J gene: TRBJ2-7
clone size: few
V gene: TRBV10-1
D gene: TRBD2

CDR3 DNA: TGTGCCAGTAGTTTCGCAGGGCGGGGGAATCAGCCCCAGTACTTC
CDR3 protein: CASSFAGRGNQPQYF
J gene: TRBJ2-5
clone size: NA
V gene: TRBV19
D gene: TRBD2

CDR3 DNA: TGTGCCAGCAGCGGGGTTAGCCAAGGACCAGATACGCAGTATTTT
CDR3 protein: CASSGVSQGPDTQYF
J gene: TRBJ2-3
clone size: NA
V gene: TRBV5-4
D gene: NA

CDR3 DNA: TGCAGTGCTAGAGATCAGCTCGGACTCTACTTC
CDR3 protein: CSARDQLGLYF
J gene: TRBJ2-7
clone size: many
V gene: TRBV20-1
D gene: NA

CDR3 DNA: TGTGCCAGCTCACCAGGACTAGCGATCTACGAGCAGTACTTC
CDR3 protein: CASSPGLAIYEQYF
J gene: TRBJ2-7
clone size: many
V gene: TRBV18
D gene: TRBD2

CDR3 DNA: TGTGCCAGCACGGCGGGAGTGGGTGAAAAACTGTTTTTT
CDR3 protein: CASTAGVGEKLFF
J gene: TRBJ1-4
clone size: NA
V gene: TRBV6-5
D gene: NA

CDR3 DNA: TGTGCCAGCTCACTAAAGACAGGGGGCGCCTACAATGAGCAGTTCTTC
CDR3 protein: CASSLKTGGAYNEQFF
J gene: TRBJ2-1
clone size: NA
V gene: TRBV6-6
D gene: TRBD1

CDR3 DNA: TGTGCCAGCAGCCCCGAATCGGAGTCCGGGGAGACCCAGTACTTC
CDR3 protein: CASSPESESGETQYF
J gene: TRBJ2-5
clone size: once
V gene: TRBV7-9
D gene: NA

CDR3 DNA: TGTGCCAGCAGTCCCGGGACAGGGGTGTGGGCCCAGCATTTT
CDR3 protein: CASSPGTGVWAQHF
J gene: TRBJ1-5
clone size: many
V gene: TRBV6-1
D gene: TRBD1

CDR3 DNA: TGTGCCAGCAGCGCAGGGTTGAACACTGAAGCTTTCTTT
CDR3 protein: CASSAGLNTEAFF
J gene: TRBJ1-1
clone size: NA
V gene: TRBV9
D gene: NA

CDR3 DNA: TGTGCCAGCAGTTACTCGAGGGGGCTGGACACCGGGGAGCTGTTTTTT
CDR3 protein: CASSYSRGLDTGELFF
J gene: TRBJ2-2
clone size: many
V gene: TRBV6-6
D gene: TRBD1

CDR3 DNA: TGCGCCAGCAGCCGGGGGTCGGCTAATGAAAAACTGTTTTTT
CDR3 protein: CASSRGSANEKLFF
J gene: TRBJ1-4
clone size: many
V gene: TRBV5-1
D gene: NA

CDR3 DNA: TGCAGTGCTAGATTGACAGTGAACACTGAAGCTTTCTTT
CDR3 protein: CSARLTVNTEAFF
J gene: TRBJ1-1
clone size: NA
V gene: TRBV20-1
D gene: NA

CDR3 DNA: TGTGCCAGCAGCTCCCGGACTAGCGGGGGCAGCTCTGGGGCCAACGTCCTGACTTTC
CDR3 protein: CASSSRTSGGSSGANVLTF
J gene: TRBJ2-6
clone size: many
V gene: TRBV7-9
D gene: TRBD2

CDR3 DNA: TGCAGTGCGCAAACGGGACTAGCGGGAGGTAATGAGCAGTTCTTC
CDR3 protein: CSAQTGLAGGNEQFF
J gene: TRBJ2-1
clone size: few
V gene: TRBV20-1
D gene: TRBD2

CDR3 DNA: TGTGCCATCAGTGATCCACGACGGGACAGGGGTTACAATGAGCAGTTCTTC
CDR3 protein: CAISDPRRDRGYNEQFF
J gene: TRBJ2-1
clone size: many
V gene: TRBV10-3
D gene: TRBD1

CDR3 DNA: TGCGCCAGCAGCCAAGGGACCGCCGGAGGTGAGACCCAGTACTTC
CDR3 protein: CASSQGTAGGETQYF
J gene: TRBJ2-5
clone size: NA
V gene: TRBV4-1
D gene: NA

CDR3 DNA: TGTGCCAGCAGCTACACGACCACTAACTATGGCTACACCTTC
CDR3 protein: CASSYTTTNYGYTF
J gene: TRBJ1-2
clone size: many
V gene: TRBV5-5
D gene: NA

CDR3 DNA: TGTGCCAGCAGGCTCCGGGACCTCCAAGAGACCCAGTACTTC
CDR3 protein: CASRLRDLQETQYF
J gene: TRBJ2-5
clone size: many
V gene: TRBV2
D gene: NA

CDR3 DNA: TGTGCCAGTGAGCGGGGTGGGGCGGAGACCCAGTACTTC
CDR3 protein: CASERGGAETQYF
J gene: TRBJ2-5
clone size: many
V gene: TRBV2
D gene: TRBD2

CDR3 DNA: TGTGCCAGCAGCACCGGACCCGAGGGGCGGATTGAAAAACTGTTTTTT
CDR3 protein: CASSTGPEGRIEKLFF
J gene: TRBJ1-4
clone size: NA
V gene: TRBV7-2
D gene: NA

CDR3 DNA: TGTGCCACCAGCTTGGGGGGGTACGAGCAGTACTTC
CDR3 protein: CATSLGGYEQYF
J gene: TRBJ2-7
clone size: NA
V gene: TRBV15
D gene: TRBD2

CDR3 DNA: TGTGCCAGCAGCACAGGAGATACAGGGGTCTACGAGCAGTACTTC
CDR3 protein: CASSTGDTGVYEQYF
J gene: TRBJ2-7
clone size: many
V gene: TRBV11-2
D gene: TRBD1

CDR3 DNA: TGCGCCAGCAGCCAAGATACGAGCGGGGGGCATAATGAGCAGTTCTTC
CDR3 protein: CASSQDTSGGHNEQFF
J gene: TRBJ2-1
clone size: NA
V gene: TRBV4-3
D gene: TRBD2

CDR3 DNA: TGCGCCAGCAGCGACGGGACGGCCAGGGGCGGGCCCCAGCATTTT
CDR3 protein: CASSDGTARGGPQHF
J gene: TRBJ1-5
clone size: NA
V gene: TRBV5-1
D gene: NA